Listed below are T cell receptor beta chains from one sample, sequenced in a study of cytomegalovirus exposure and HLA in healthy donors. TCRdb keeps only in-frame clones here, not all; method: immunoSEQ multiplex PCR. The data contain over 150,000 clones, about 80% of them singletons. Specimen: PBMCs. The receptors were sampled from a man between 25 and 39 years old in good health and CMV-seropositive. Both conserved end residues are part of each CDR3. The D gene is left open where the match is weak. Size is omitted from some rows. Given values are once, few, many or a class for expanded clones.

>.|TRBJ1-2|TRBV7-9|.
TGTGCCAGCAGCTTTTCAGCGGGCATGAGGGACTATGGCTACACCTTC
CASSFSAGMRDYGYTF
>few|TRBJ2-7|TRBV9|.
TGTGCCAGCAGCTCGCGCTGGGGCAGGAGGGACGAGCAGTACTTC
CASSSRWGRRDEQYF
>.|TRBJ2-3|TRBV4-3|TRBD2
TGCGCCAGCAGCCAGAGACTAGCGGGGGTGATGGATACGCAGTATTTT
CASSQRLAGVMDTQYF
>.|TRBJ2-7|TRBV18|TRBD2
TGTGCCAGCTCCTCAGGGGCTAGCGGGAGTTACGAGCAGTACTTC
CASSSGASGSYEQYF
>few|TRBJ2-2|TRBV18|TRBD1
TGTGCCAGCTCACCACTCTCCGGGACAGGGGGCGTAGGAATCACCGGGGAGCTGTTTTTT
CASSPLSGTGGVGITGELFF
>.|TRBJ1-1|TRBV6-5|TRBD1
TGTGCCAGCAGTAGAACCGGGACAGGGGGCACTGAAGCTTTCTTT
CASSRTGTGGTEAFF
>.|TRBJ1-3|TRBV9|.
TGTGCCAGCAGCGTCGATTTGAGCTCTGGAAACACCATATATTTT
CASSVDLSSGNTIYF
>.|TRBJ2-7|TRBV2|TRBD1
TGTGCCAGCAGTGAATCGGACAGGGGGTACGAGCAGTACTTC
CASSESDRGYEQYF
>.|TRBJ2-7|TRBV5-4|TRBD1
TGTGCCAGCAGCAGGACAGGGGCCTACGAGCAGTACTTC
CASSRTGAYEQYF
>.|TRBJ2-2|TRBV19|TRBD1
TGTGCCAGTAGTAGAGGGACAGTGAACACCGGGGAGCTGTTTTTT
CASSRGTVNTGELFF
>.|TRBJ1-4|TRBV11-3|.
TGTGCCAGCAGTTTGGACAGCGCAACTAATGAAAAACTGTTTTTT
CASSLDSATNEKLFF
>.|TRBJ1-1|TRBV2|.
TGTGCCAGCAGTGAAGCGCGGGGGGTCACTGAAGCTTTCTTT
CASSEARGVTEAFF
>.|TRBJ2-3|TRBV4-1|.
TGCGCCAGCAGCTTGAAAGAGGCGGCGAACACAGATACGCAGTATTTT
CASSLKEAANTDTQYF
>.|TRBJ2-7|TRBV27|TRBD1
TGTGCCAGCAACTCCCAGACAGGGCTTATTCACGAGCAGTACTTC
CASNSQTGLIHEQYF
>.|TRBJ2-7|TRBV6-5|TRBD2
TGTGCCAGCAGTTACGGCGGGAGGTTCTCCTACGAGCAGTACTTC
CASSYGGRFSYEQYF
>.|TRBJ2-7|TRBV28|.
TGTGCCAGCTCCCACACACGGCGGGACTTCTTTTGCCGCGAGCAGTACTTC
CASSHTRRDFFCREQYF
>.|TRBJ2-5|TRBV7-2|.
TGTGCCAGCAGCGGAGAGGGTGTTGAGACCCAGTACTTC
CASSGEGVETQYF
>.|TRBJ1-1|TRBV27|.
TGTGCCAGCAGTTCTTTGGGCAGGGCGGCTTTCTTT
CASSSLGRAAFF